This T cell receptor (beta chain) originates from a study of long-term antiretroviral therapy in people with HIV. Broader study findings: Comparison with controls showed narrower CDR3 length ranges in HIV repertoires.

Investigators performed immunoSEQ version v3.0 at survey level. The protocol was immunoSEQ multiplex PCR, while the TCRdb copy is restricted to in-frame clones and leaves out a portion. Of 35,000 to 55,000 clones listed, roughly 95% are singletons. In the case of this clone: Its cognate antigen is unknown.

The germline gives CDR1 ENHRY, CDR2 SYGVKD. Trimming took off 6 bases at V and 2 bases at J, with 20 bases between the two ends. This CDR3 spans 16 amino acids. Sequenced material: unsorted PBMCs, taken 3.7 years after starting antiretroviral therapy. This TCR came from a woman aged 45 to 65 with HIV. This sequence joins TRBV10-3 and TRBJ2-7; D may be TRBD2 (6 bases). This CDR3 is CAIRETPGLTAYEQYF. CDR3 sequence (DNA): TGTGCCATCAGAGAAACCCCGGGACTTACGGCCTACGAGCAGTACTTC.